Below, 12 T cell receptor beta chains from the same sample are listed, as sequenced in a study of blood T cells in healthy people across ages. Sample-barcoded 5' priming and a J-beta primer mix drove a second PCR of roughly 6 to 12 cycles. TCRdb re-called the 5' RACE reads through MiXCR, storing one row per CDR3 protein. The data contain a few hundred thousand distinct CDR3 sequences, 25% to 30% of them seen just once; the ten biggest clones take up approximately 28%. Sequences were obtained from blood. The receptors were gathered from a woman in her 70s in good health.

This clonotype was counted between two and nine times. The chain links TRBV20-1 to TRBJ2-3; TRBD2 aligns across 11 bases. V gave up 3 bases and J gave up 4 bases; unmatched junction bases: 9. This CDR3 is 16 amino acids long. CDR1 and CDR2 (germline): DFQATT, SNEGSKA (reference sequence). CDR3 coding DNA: TGCAGTGCTAGGGGTCCGGGACTAGCGGAACCAGATACGCAGTATTTT. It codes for CSARGPGLAEPDTQYF.

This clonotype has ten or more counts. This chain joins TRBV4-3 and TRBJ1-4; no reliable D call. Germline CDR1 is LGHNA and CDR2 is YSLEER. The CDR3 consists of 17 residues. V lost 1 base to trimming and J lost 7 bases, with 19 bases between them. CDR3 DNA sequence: TGCGCCAGCAGCCAAGGAGAATTCGGCACAGCTTTTGAAAAACTGTTTTTT. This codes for CASSQGEFGTAFEKLFF.

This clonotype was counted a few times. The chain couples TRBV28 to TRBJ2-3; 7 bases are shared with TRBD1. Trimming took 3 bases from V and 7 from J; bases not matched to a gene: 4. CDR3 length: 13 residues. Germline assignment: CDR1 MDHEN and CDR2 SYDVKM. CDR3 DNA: TGTGCCAGCAGTTTCAGGGGGACAAATACGCAGTATTTT. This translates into CASSFRGTNTQYF.

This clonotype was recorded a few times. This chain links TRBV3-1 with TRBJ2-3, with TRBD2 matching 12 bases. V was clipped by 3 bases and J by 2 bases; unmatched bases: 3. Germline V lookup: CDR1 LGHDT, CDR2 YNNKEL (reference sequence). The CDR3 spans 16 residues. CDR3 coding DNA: TGTGCCAGCAGCCATAGGACTAGCGGGAACACAGATACGCAGTATTTT. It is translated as CASSHRTSGNTDTQYF.

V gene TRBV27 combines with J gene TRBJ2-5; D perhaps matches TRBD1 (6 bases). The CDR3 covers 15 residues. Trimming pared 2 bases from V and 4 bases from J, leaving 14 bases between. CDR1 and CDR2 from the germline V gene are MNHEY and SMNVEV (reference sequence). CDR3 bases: TGTGCCAGCAGTTTAACCAACAGGGCGGCAGAGACCCAGTACTTC. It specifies CASSLTNRAAETQYF.

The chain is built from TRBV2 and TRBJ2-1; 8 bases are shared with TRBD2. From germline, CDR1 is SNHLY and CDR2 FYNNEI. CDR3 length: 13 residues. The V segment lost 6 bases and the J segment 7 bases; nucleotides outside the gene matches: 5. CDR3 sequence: CASSREGQNEQFF. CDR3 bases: TGTGCCAGCAGCCGGGAGGGCCAAAATGAGCAGTTCTTC.

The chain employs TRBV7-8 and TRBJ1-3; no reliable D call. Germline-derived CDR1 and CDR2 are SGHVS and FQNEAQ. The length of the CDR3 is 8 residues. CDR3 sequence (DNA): TGTGTTAGAAACACCATATATTTT. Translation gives CVRNTIYF.

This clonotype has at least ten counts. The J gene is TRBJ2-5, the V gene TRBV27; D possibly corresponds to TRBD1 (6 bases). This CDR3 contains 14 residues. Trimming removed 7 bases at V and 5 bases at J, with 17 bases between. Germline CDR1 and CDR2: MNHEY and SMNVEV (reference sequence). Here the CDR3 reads CASKALGALETQYF. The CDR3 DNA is TGTGCCAGCAAAGCCCTGGGGGCATTGGAGACCCAGTACTTC.

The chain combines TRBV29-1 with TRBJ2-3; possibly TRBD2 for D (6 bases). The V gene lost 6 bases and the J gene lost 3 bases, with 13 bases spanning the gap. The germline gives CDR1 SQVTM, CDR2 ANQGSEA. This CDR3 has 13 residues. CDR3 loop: CSVRDLRTDTQYF. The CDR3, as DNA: TGCAGCGTGCGGGACTTAAGGACAGATACGCAGTATTTT.

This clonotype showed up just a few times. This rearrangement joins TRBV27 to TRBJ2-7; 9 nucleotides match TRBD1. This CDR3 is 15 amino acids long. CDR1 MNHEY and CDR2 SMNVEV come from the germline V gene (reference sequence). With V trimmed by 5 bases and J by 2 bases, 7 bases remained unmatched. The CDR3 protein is CASSLRTGATYEQYF. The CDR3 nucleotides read TGTGCCAGCAGTCTGCGGACAGGGGCAACCTACGAGCAGTACTTC.

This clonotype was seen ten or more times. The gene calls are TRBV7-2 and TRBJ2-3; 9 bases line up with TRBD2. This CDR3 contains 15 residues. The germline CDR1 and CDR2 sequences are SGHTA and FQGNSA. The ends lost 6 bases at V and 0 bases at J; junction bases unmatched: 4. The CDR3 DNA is TGTGCCAGCAGAACTAGCGGGTATAGCACAGATACGCAGTATTTT. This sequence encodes CASRTSGYSTDTQYF.

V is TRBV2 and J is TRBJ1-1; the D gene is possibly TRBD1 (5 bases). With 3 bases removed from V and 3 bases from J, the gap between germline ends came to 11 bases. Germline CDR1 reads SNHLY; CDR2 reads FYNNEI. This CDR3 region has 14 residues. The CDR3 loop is CASSDREEHTEAFF. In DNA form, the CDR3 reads TGTGCCAGCAGTGACAGGGAGGAACACACTGAAGCTTTCTTT. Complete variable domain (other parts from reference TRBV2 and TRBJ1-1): EPEVTQTPSHQVTQMGQEVILRCVPISNHLYFYWYRQILGQKVEFLVSFYNNEISEKSEIFDDQFSVERPDGSNFTLKIRSTKLEDSAMYFCASSDREEHTEAFFGQGTRLTVV.